The rows below give T cell receptor beta chains drawn from one sample of a study of blood T cell repertoires in COVID-19. Clones were read by immunoSEQ multiplex PCR, and TCRdb kept only the in-frame ones, dropping some. This table holds over 350,000 clones, about nine tenths found once. Sample: peripheral blood. The receptor source for this set is a woman in her 30s with active or convalescent COVID-19. CDR3s include the opening cysteine and the closing phenylalanine or tryptophan. D genes are given only for firm matches. Part of the rows lack a size; the others show once, few, many or a class for expanded clones.

j_call v_call d_call clone_size cdr3_aa cdr3_nt
TRBJ1-3 TRBV3-1/TRBV3-2 TRBD1 - CASSQVPGQHLSGNTIYF TGTGCCAGCAGCCAGGTACCGGGACAGCACCTCTCTGGAAACACCATATATTTT
TRBJ1-2 TRBV7-9 TRBD1 few CASSRSYSVQGAADYGYTF TGTGCCAGCAGCCGATCTTATTCCGTACAGGGGGCGGCGGACTATGGCTACACCTTC
TRBJ2-3 TRBV9 TRBD2 - CASSEPGTSGSMTQYF TGTGCCAGCAGCGAGCCCGGGACTAGCGGGAGTATGACGCAGTATTTT
TRBJ1-3 TRBV19 TRBD1 - CASSPTGVTGNTIYF TGTGCCAGTAGCCCGACAGGGGTTACTGGAAACACCATATATTTT
TRBJ1-2 TRBV5-4 TRBD1 - CASHRTGGGVGYGYTF TGTGCCAGCCATAGGACAGGGGGCGGGGTGGGCTATGGCTACACCTTC
TRBJ1-1 TRBV18 - - CASSPQPEGWAFF TGTGCCAGCTCACCCCAGCCCGAGGGATGGGCTTTCTTT
TRBJ2-1 TRBV19 - once CASSIGESSYNEQFF TGTGCCAGTAGTATCGGGGAGAGCTCCTACAATGAGCAGTTCTTC
TRBJ1-2 TRBV10-1 - - CASTEDSPINYGYTF TGCGCCAGCACCGAGGACAGCCCAATTAACTATGGCTACACCTTC
TRBJ2-7 TRBV18 TRBD2 once CASSRPGGTLDEQYF TGTGCCAGCTCACGCCCGGGGGGGACTCTCGACGAGCAGTACTTC
TRBJ2-2 TRBV3-1/TRBV3-2 - - CASSPTQRPSGTGELFF TGTGCCAGCAGCCCGACCCAGCGGCCATCGGGGACCGGGGAGCTGTTTTTT
TRBJ2-1 TRBV25-1 TRBD1 - CASTTNGQGLSSYNEQFF TGTGCCAGCACGACAAACGGACAGGGTCTAAGCTCCTACAATGAGCAGTTCTTC
TRBJ2-1 TRBV2 - - CASRRGASRTNEQFF TGTGCCAGCCGCCGGGGAGCGTCTCGTACAAATGAGCAGTTCTTC
TRBJ1-4 TRBV5-1 - - CASSLTTTNEKLFF TGCGCCAGCAGCTTGACGACTACTAATGAAAAACTGTTTTTT
TRBJ1-3 TRBV5-1 - - CASSPSGDSGNTIYF TGCGCCAGCAGCCCAAGCGGAGACTCGGGAAACACCATATATTTT
TRBJ1-2 TRBV13 TRBD1 - CASSRRGHSYGYTF TGTGCCAGCAGCCGCAGGGGGCATAGCTATGGCTACACCTTC
TRBJ1-3 TRBV3-1/TRBV3-2 - - CASSQQGTSSGNTIYF TGTGCCAGCAGCCAACAGGGGACCTCTTCTGGAAACACCATATATTTT
TRBJ2-7 TRBV21-1 - - CASSRSLDNRDTISYEQYF TGTGCCAGCAGTCGATCACTGGACAACCGGGACACCATCTCCTACGAGCAGTACTTC
TRBJ2-2 TRBV5-1 - - CASSPTGNTGELFF TGCGCCAGCAGTCCTACAGGGAACACCGGGGAGCTGTTTTTT
TRBJ1-5 TRBV12-1 - - CASSFPLGGQGVSWEPQHF TGTGCCAGCAGCTTCCCCCTTGGCGGGCAGGGGGTATCCTGGGAGCCCCAGCATTTT
TRBJ1-5 TRBV5-1 - - CASSSKECRGNQPQHF TGCGCCAGCAGCTCGAAAGAATGCAGGGGAAATCAGCCCCAGCATTTT
TRBJ1-2 TRBV7-8 - - CASSLVGQGYGYTF TGTGCCAGCAGCTTAGTAGGGCAGGGCTATGGCTACACCTTC
TRBJ2-2 TRBV6-1 - - CASSEAGAGTGELFF TGTGCCAGCAGTGAAGCGGGGGCGGGCACCGGGGAGCTGTTTTTT
TRBJ2-1 TRBV13 TRBD2 - CASSARFTSGRANEQFF TGTGCCAGCAGCGCCAGGTTTACTAGCGGGAGGGCCAATGAGCAGTTCTTC
TRBJ1-2 TRBV20-1 - - CSGGGNYGYTF TGCAGTGGAGGGGGAAACTATGGCTACACCTTC